This T cell receptor beta chain was captured by sequencing in a study of T-cell reconstitution after alpha-beta-depleted transplantation in children. This clonotype showed up many times. Its antigen remains unknown. The TCRbeta library was prepared with unique molecular identifiers. TCRdb used MiXCR to reprocess the PCR reads, holding one entry per CDR3 protein. Counted here are fewer than 500,000 distinct CDR3 sequences, 43% occurring once; the ten biggest clones make up about 30%. Germline assignment: CDR1 DFQATT and CDR2 SNEGSKA (reference sequence). V shed 3 bases and J shed 4 bases, with 5 bases lying between them. The CDR3 is made up of 11 amino acids. General study findings and limits: Certain patients had high TCRbeta diversity at day 60, and it came from recipient T cells and thymic progenitors that survived.

Specimen: PBMCs, collected before TCRalphabeta/CD19-depleted stem cell transplant. This sequence was found in a girl aged 2 to 10 with aplastic anemia, due to receive a stem cell transplant. The chain joins TRBV20-1 to TRBJ2-3; D is perhaps TRBD2 (5 bases). CDR3 region: CSARRADTQYF. CDR3 nucleotides: TGCAGTGCTAGGCGGGCAGATACGCAGTATTTT.